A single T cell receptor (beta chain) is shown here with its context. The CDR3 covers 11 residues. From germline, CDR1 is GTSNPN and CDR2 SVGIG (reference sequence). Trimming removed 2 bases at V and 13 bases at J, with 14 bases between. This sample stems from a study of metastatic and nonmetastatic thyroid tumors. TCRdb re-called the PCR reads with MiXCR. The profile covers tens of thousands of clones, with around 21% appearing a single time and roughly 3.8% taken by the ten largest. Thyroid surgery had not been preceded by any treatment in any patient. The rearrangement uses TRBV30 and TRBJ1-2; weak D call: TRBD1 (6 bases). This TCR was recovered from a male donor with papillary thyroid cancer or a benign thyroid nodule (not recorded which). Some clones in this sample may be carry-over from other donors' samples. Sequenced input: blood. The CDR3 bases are TGTGCCTGGAGTTCAATCGGGGGCCCCACCTTC. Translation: CAWSSIGGPTF.